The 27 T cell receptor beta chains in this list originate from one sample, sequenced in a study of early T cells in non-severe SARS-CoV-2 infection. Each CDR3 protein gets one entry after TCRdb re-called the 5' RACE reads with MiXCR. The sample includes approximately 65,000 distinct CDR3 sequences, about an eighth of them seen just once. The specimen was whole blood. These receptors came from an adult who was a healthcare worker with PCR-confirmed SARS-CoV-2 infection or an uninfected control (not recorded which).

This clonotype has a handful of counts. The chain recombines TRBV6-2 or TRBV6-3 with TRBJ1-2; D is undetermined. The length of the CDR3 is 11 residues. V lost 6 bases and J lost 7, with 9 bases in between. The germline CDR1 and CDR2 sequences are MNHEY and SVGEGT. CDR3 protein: CASSPPPGYTF. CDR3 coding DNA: TGTGCCAGCAGCCCGCCGCCTGGCTACACCTTC.

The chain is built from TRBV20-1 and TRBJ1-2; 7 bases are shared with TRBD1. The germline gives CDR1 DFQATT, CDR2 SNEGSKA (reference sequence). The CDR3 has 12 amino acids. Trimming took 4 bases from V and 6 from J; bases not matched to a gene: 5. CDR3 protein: CSATQGVDGYTF. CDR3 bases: TGCAGTGCTACGCAGGGGGTCGATGGCTACACCTTC.

Here the CDR3 reads CASRAQGQETQYF. The CDR3 coding sequence is TGTGCCAGCAGAGCCCAGGGCCAAGAGACCCAGTACTTC. The chain couples TRBV2 to TRBJ2-5, with a weak D call TRBD1 (5 bases). Germline V lookup: CDR1 SNHLY, CDR2 FYNNEI. Trimming shortened V by 6 bases and J by 1 base, and 9 bases separated the two germline ends. The CDR3 loop spans 13 amino acids.

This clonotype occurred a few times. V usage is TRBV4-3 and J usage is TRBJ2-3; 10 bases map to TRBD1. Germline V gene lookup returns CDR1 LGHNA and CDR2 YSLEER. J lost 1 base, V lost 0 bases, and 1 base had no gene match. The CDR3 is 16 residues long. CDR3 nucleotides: TGCGCCAGCAGCCAAGACGGGACAGGGGGCACAGATACGCAGTATTTT. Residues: CASSQDGTGGTDTQYF.

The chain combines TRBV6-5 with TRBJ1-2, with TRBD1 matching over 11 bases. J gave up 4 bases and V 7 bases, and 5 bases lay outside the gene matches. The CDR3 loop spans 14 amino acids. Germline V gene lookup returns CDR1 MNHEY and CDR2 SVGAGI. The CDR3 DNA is TGTGCCAGCATTGGACAGGGGGCTGCCTATGGCTACACCTTC. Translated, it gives CASIGQGAAYGYTF.

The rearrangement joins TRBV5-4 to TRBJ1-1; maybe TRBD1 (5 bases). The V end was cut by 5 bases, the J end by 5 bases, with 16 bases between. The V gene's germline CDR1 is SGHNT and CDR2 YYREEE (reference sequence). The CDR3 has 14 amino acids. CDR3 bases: TGTGCCAGCAGACCACTCCGGGGGGGGACTGAAGCTTTCTTT. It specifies CASRPLRGGTEAFF.

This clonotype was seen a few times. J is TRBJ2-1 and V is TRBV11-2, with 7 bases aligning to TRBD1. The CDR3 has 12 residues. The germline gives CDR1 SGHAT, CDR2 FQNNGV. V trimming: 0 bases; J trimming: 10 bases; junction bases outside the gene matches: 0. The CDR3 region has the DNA TGTGCCAGCAGCTTAGAGGACAGGGAGCAGTTCTTC. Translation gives CASSLEDREQFF. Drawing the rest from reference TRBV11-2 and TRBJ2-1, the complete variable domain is EAGVAQSPRYKIIEKRQSVAFWCNPISGHATLYWYQQILGQGPKLLIQFQNNGVVDDSQLPKDRFSAERLKGVDSTLKIQPAKLEDSAVYLCASSLEDREQFFGPGTRLTVL.

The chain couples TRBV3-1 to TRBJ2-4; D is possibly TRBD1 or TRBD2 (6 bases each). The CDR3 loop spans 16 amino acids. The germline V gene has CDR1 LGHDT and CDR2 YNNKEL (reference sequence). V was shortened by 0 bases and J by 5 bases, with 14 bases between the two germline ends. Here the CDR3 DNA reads TGTGCCAGCAGCCAAGATCGTCGGGGGCGGCAAAACATTCAGTACTTC. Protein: CASSQDRRGRQNIQYF.

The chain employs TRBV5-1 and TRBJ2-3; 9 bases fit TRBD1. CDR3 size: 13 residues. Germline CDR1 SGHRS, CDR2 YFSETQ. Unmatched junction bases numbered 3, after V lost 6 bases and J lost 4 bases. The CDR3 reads CASKTGGADTQYF. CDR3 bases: TGCGCCAGCAAGACAGGGGGGGCAGATACGCAGTATTTT.

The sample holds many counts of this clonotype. Here the CDR3 reads CASSPRTGWGNEQFF. CDR3 bases: TGCGCCAGCAGCCCCCGGACAGGGTGGGGCAATGAGCAGTTCTTC. This chain connects TRBV5-1 to TRBJ2-1; TRBD1 aligns across 8 bases. Germline V gives CDR1 SGHRS, CDR2 YFSETQ. CDR3 length: 15 residues. Trimming at V came to 4 bases and at J to 6 bases, leaving 9 bases not matched to a gene.

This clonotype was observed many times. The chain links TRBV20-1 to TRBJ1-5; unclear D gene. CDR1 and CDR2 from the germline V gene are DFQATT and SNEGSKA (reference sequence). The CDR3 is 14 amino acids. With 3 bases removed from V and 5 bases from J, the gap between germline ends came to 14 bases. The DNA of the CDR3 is TGCAGTGCTAGGCCCGGCAGACGCGATCAGCCCCAGCATTTT. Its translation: CSARPGRRDQPQHF.

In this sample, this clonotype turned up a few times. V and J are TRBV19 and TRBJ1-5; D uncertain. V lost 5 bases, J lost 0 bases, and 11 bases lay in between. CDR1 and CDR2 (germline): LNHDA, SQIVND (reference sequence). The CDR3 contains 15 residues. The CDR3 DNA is TGTGCCAGTAGTGGTACACCCTATAGCAATCAGCCCCAGCATTTT. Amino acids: CASSGTPYSNQPQHF.

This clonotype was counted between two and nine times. CDR3 DNA sequence: TGTGCCAGCAGTTCACACAGGGATACGCAGTATTTT. It translates to CASSSHRDTQYF. V gene TRBV6-5 combines with J gene TRBJ2-3; TRBD1 is a possible D gene (5 bases). Germline-derived CDR1 and CDR2 are MNHEY and SVGAGI. V was pared by 4 bases and J by 6 bases, with 8 bases between. The CDR3 has 12 amino acids.

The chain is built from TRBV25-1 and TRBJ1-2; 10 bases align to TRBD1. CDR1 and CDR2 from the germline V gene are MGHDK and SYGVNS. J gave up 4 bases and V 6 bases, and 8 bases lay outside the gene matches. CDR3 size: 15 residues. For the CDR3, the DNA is TGTGCCAGCAGATCACCGGGACAGGGGATCTATGGCTACACCTTC. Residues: CASRSPGQGIYGYTF.

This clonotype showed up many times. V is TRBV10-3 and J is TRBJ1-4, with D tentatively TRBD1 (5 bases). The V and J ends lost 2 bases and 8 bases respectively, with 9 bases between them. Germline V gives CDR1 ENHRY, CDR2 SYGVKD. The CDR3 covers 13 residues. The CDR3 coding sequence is TGTGCCATCAGTGAGCGGGAGGGGGAAAAACTGTTTTTT. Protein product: CAISEREGEKLFF.

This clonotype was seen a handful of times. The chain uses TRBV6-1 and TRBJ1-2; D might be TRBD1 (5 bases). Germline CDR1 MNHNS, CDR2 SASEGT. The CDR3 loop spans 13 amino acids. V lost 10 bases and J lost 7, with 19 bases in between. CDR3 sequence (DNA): TGTGCCACCGCCCGGGAAGGGGTGACTGGCTACACCTTC. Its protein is CATAREGVTGYTF.

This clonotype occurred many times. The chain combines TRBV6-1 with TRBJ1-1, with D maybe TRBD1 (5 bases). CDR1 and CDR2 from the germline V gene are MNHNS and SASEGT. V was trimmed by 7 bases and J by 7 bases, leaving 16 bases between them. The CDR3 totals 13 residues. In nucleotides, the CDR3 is TGTGCCAGCACCGAACGTAGCAGGGATGAAGCTTTCTTT. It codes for CASTERSRDEAFF.

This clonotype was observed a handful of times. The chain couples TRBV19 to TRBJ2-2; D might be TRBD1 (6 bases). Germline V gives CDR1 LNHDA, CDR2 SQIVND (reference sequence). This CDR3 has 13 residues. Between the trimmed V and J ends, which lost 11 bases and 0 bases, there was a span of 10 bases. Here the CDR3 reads CAGQFANTGELFF. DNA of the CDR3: TGTGCCGGACAGTTCGCGAACACCGGGGAGCTGTTTTTT.

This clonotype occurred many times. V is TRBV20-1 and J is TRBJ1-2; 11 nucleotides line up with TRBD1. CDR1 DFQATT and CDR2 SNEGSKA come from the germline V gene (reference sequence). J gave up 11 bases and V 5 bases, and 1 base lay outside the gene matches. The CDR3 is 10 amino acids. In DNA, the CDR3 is TGCAGTGCTTGGGACAGGGGGTACACCTTC. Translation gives CSAWDRGYTF.

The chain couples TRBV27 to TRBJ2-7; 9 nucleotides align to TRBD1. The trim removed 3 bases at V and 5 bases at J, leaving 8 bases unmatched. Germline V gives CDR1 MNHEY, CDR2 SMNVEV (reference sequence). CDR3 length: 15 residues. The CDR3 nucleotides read TGTGCCAGCAGTTTTGGTAACAGGGGGCCTAACGAGCAGTACTTC. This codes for CASSFGNRGPNEQYF.

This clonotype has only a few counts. CDR3 DNA sequence: TGCAGTGCTAGTCTACAGGGATCAGCCTACGAGCAGTACTTC. It codes for CSASLQGSAYEQYF. The chain joins TRBV20-1 to TRBJ2-7, with D perhaps TRBD1 (6 bases). V gave up 3 bases and J gave up 2 bases, with 14 bases separating them. This CDR3 is built from 14 residues. Germline CDR1 is DFQATT and CDR2 is SNEGSKA (reference sequence).

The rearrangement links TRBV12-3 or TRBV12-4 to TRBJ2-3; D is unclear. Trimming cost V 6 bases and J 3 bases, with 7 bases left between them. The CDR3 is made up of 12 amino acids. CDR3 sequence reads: CASSRRTDTQYF. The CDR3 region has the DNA TGTGCCAGCAGCCGGCGAACAGATACGCAGTATTTT.

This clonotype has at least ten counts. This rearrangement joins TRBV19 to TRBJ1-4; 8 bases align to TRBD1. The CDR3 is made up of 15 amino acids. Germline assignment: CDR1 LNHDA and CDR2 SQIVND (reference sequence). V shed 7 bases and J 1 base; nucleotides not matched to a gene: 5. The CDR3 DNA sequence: TGTGCCAGTACGGCCACAGGGGGAACTAATGAAAAACTGTTTTTT. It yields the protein CASTATGGTNEKLFF.

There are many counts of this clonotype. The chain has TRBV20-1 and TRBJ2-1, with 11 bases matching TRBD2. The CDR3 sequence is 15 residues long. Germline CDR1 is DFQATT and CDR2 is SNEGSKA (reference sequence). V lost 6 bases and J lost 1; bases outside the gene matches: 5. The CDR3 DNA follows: TGCAGTGCCCATCGGACTAGCGGGTCCTACAATGAGCAGTTCTTC. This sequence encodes CSAHRTSGSYNEQFF.

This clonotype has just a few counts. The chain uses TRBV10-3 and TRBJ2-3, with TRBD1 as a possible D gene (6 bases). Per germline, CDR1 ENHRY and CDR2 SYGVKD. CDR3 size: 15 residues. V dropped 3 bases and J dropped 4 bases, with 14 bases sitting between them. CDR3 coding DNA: TGTGCCATCAGTGAAGGCGCCAGGGGTGCAGATACGCAGTATTTT. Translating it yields CAISEGARGADTQYF.

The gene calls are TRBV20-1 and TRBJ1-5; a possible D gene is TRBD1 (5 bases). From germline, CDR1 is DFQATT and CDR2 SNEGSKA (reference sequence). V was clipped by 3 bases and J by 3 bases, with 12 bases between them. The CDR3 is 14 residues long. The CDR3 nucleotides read TGCAGTGCTAGCCAGGAGGGGCTCAATCAGCCCCAGCATTTT. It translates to CSASQEGLNQPQHF.

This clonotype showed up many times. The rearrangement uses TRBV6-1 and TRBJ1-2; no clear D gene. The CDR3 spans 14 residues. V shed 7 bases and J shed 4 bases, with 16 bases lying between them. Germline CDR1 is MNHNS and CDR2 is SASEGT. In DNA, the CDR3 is TGTGCCAGCATCCCCAAGCGTGGGATCTATGGCTACACCTTC. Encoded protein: CASIPKRGIYGYTF.